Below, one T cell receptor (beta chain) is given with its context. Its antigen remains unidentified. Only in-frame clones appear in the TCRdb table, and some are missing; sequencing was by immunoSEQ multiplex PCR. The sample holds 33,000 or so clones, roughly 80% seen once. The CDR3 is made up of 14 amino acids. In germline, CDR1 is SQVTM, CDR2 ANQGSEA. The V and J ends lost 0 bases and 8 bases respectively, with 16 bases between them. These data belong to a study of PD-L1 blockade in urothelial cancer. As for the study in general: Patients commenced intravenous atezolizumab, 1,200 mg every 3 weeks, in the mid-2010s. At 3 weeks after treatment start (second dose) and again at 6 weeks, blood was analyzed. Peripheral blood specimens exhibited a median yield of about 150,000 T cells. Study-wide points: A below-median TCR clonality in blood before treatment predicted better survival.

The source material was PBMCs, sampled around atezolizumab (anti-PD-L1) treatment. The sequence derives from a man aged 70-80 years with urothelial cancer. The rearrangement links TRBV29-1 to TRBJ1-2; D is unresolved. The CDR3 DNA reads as TGCAGCGTTGAAGAAGTGGTCGGGGTAAGGGGCTACACCTTC. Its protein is CSVEEVVGVRGYTF.